What follows are 18 T cell receptor beta chains derived from one specimen sequenced in a study of neurological immune-mediated disorders. TCRdb processed the 5' RACE reads anew with MiXCR; each CDR3 protein has one entry. The repertoire consists of some 66,000 distinct CDR3 sequences, with around 3.7% occurring once and the leading ten covering over 3.5%. Sequencing was done on a sample of PBMCs. All receptors come from a man in his forties or fifties with multiple sclerosis.

This clonotype was picked up many times. The CDR3 here is CSAPDRDYGYTF. The CDR3 nucleotides are TGCAGTGCCCCCGACCGAGACTATGGCTACACCTTC. This chain joins TRBV20-1 and TRBJ1-2; no clear D. Germline lookup yields CDR1 DFQATT and CDR2 SNEGSKA (reference sequence). This CDR3 spans 12 amino acids. Trimming cost V 6 bases and J 3 bases, with 11 bases left between them.

There are many counts of this clonotype. V is TRBV5-1 and J is TRBJ1-6, with TRBD1 as a possible D gene (5 bases). From germline, CDR1 is SGHRS and CDR2 YFSETQ. This CDR3 has 17 residues. Trimming took 0 bases from V and 7 from J, leaving 17 bases between them. The CDR3 region is CASSLVGRERSNSPLHF. For the CDR3, the DNA is TGCGCCAGCAGCTTGGTAGGCAGGGAGAGGTCGAATTCACCCCTCCACTTT.

Comment on this clonotype: A much larger clone differs from this one at a single base, so this may be a read error. This chain connects TRBV5-1 to TRBJ2-7; tentatively, D is TRBD1 or TRBD2 (5 bases each). The germline V gene has CDR1 SGHRS and CDR2 YFSETQ. CDR3 length: 11 amino acids. CDR3 residues: CASSLAKGPTV. Here the CDR3 DNA reads TGCGCCAGCAGCTTGGCCAAGGGACCGACGGTC.

The J gene is TRBJ2-1, the V gene TRBV7-8; 7 nucleotides agree with TRBD1. Germline assignment: CDR1 SGHVS and CDR2 FQNEAQ. This CDR3 region has 15 residues. V was clipped by 4 bases and J by 3 bases; unmatched bases: 6. The CDR3 protein is CASSSHRGIYNEQFF. CDR3 DNA: TGTGCCAGCAGCTCACACAGGGGAATCTACAATGAGCAGTTCTTC.

Ten or more counts support this clonotype. CDR3 amino acids: CASSLGQTSGNTIYF. CDR3 nucleotides: TGCGCCAGCAGCTTGGGGCAGACCTCAGGAAACACCATATATTTT. This chain links TRBV5-1 with TRBJ1-3; no firm D call. This CDR3 is 15 amino acids long. Germline lookup yields CDR1 SGHRS and CDR2 YFSETQ. Trimming removed 0 bases at V and 4 bases at J, with 11 bases between.

This clonotype was seen many times. The chain employs TRBV7-2 and TRBJ2-7; D possibly uses TRBD1 or TRBD2 (6 bases each). V was shortened by 4 bases and J by 4 bases, with 17 bases between the two germline ends. The CDR3 extends over 15 amino acids. Germline V gives CDR1 SGHTA, CDR2 FQGNSA. The CDR3 DNA reads TGTGCCAGCAGCTCACAGGGTTCGGGAGAGTACGAGCAGTACTTC. It translates to CASSSQGSGEYEQYF.

This clonotype was observed at least ten times. The chain combines TRBV6-6 with TRBJ1-5; D ambiguous. The germline V and J ends were trimmed by 2 bases and 7 bases, with 12 bases remaining between them. CDR3 length: 14 amino acids. Looked up from germline, CDR1 is MNHNY and CDR2 is SVGAGI (reference sequence). CDR3 region: CASSYSQPQQPQHF. For the CDR3, the DNA is TGTGCCAGCAGTTACAGTCAGCCGCAGCAGCCCCAGCATTTT.

This clonotype was counted ten times or more. The CDR3 coding sequence is TGCGCCAGCAGCCCCGGCGGGGTCTTCAATCAGCCCCAGCATTTT. Translation gives CASSPGGVFNQPQHF. The chain combines TRBV5-1 with TRBJ1-5; unclear D gene. Germline lookup yields CDR1 SGHRS and CDR2 YFSETQ. Between the trimmed V and J ends, which lost 4 bases and 3 bases, there was a span of 14 bases. The CDR3 length is 15 residues.

This clonotype was seen many times. The rearrangement uses TRBV11-2 and TRBJ2-3; tentative D call: TRBD1 (6 bases). V gave up 2 bases and J gave up 3 bases, with 12 bases separating them. The germline gives CDR1 SGHAT, CDR2 FQNNGV. The length of the CDR3 is 15 residues. The CDR3: CASSLWVRGTDTQYF. The CDR3 DNA follows: TGTGCCAGCAGCTTATGGGTCAGGGGAACAGATACGCAGTATTTT. The complete variable domain, with remaining parts taken from reference TRBV11-2 and TRBJ2-3, reads EAGVAQSPRYKIIEKRQSVAFWCNPISGHATLYWYQQILGQGPKLLIQFQNNGVVDDSQLPKDRFSAERLKGVDSTLKIQPAKLEDSAVYLCASSLWVRGTDTQYFGPGTRLTVL.

This clonotype was seen repeatedly, ten times or more. The chain links TRBV4-1 to TRBJ2-3; D could derive from TRBD1 or TRBD2 (5 bases each). The CDR3 is made up of 17 amino acids. The V gene's germline CDR1 is MGHRA and CDR2 YSYEKL. The ends were cut back, 0 bases at V and 7 bases at J, with 20 bases in the middle. CDR3 protein: CASSQDHGAPAINTQYF. The CDR3 DNA reads as TGCGCCAGCAGCCAAGATCACGGGGCACCCGCAATCAATACGCAGTATTTT.

This clonotype was observed at least ten times. The V gene is TRBV7-3, the J gene TRBJ2-1, with 11 positions matching TRBD2. V trimming: 5 bases; J trimming: 4 bases; junction bases outside the gene matches: 4. Germline V gives CDR1 SGHTA, CDR2 FQGTGA. This CDR3 spans 15 amino acids. Here the CDR3 reads CASSGPSGRYNEQFF. The DNA for the CDR3 is TGTGCCAGCAGCGGACCTAGCGGGAGGTACAATGAGCAGTTCTTC.

In its sample, this clonotype was seen many times. The gene calls are TRBV5-1 and TRBJ2-2; D uncertain. Germline loops: CDR1 SGHRS, CDR2 YFSETQ. CDR3 length: 13 amino acids. Trimming cost V 6 bases and J 1 base, with 7 bases left between them. The CDR3 loop is CASNPGNTGELFF. CDR3 DNA: TGCGCCAGCAATCCTGGGAACACCGGGGAGCTGTTTTTT.

This clonotype was found many times. The chain combines TRBV5-5 with TRBJ2-7; D remains unclear. The CDR3 loop spans 11 amino acids. Trimming removed 3 bases at V and 9 bases at J, with 10 bases between. Germline CDR1 is SGHKS and CDR2 is YYEKEE (reference sequence). The CDR3: CASSSLNGQYF. Written as DNA, the CDR3 is TGTGCCAGCAGCTCCTTAAACGGGCAGTACTTC.

This clonotype was found many times. J is TRBJ1-2 and V is TRBV5-1; the match to TRBD1 covers 9 bases. V was clipped by 0 bases and J by 8 bases; unmatched bases: 2. CDR3 size: 13 residues. CDR1 and CDR2 (germline): SGHRS, YFSETQ. CDR3 sequence (DNA): TGCGCCAGCAGCTTGGGACAGGGGGTCGGCTACACCTTC. Amino acid sequence: CASSLGQGVGYTF. Variable domain in full (rest from reference TRBV5-1 and TRBJ1-2): KAGVTQTPRYLIKTRGQQVTLSCSPISGHRSVSWYQQTPGQGLQFLFEYFSETQRNKGNFPGRFSGRQFSNSRSEMNVSTLELGDSALYLCASSLGQGVGYTFGSGTRLTVV.

This clonotype was observed many times. The chain joins TRBV18 to TRBJ2-3; 12 bases line up with TRBD2. Germline V gene sequence: CDR1 KGHSH, CDR2 LQKENI. The CDR3 length is 15 residues. The V and J ends lost 3 bases and 7 bases, in that order; junction bases with no gene match: 5. CDR3 coding DNA: TGTGCCAGCTCACCGGCTGGACTAGCGGGGAATACGCAGTATTTT. Its protein is CASSPAGLAGNTQYF.

This clonotype came up many times. The gene calls are TRBV12-3 or TRBV12-4 and TRBJ1-5; perhaps TRBD1 as D (5 bases). The CDR3 has 16 residues. V was clipped by 6 bases and J by 0 bases, with 15 bases between them. The CDR3 here is CASSPRWGNSNQPQHF. For the CDR3, the DNA is TGTGCCAGCAGCCCTCGGTGGGGGAATAGCAATCAGCCCCAGCATTTT.

In this sample, this clonotype turned up many times. This chain connects TRBV20-1 to TRBJ1-1; D call uncertain. Germline V gene data show CDR1 as DFQATT and CDR2 as SNEGSKA (reference sequence). V lost 4 bases and J lost 0, with 21 bases in between. The CDR3 has 17 amino acids. CDR3: CSAILMDSPRMNTEAFF. For the CDR3, the DNA is TGCAGTGCTATATTAATGGACTCTCCCCGGATGAACACTGAAGCTTTCTTT.

This clonotype was observed at least ten times. The chain recombines TRBV5-6 with TRBJ2-7, with TRBD2 identical over 12 bases. The junction had 9 bases not matched to a gene; V was cut back by 4 bases and J by 1 base. The CDR3 consists of 17 residues. The germline CDR1 and CDR2 sequences are SGHDT and YYEEEE. CDR3 sequence: CASSPGLAGIKSYEQYF. In DNA, the CDR3 is TGTGCCAGCAGCCCCGGACTAGCGGGAATTAAGTCCTACGAGCAGTACTTC.